The rows below give T cell receptor beta chains drawn from one sample of a study of T cells in localized non-small cell lung cancer. Clones were read by immunoSEQ multiplex PCR, and TCRdb kept only the in-frame ones, dropping some. Of tens of thousands of clones in the sample, 86% were seen once. The input for sequencing was peripheral blood, taken before any cancer treatment. The receptors come from a woman aged 18-49 years with stage III lung adenocarcinoma. Each CDR3 is given with its conserved first and last residue. A D gene is named only where the DNA matches it firmly. Expanded clones are given a class, and other clones once, few, many or no size at all.

V	D	J	size	DNA	CDR3
TRBV7-6	TRBD1	TRBJ2-2	NA	TGTGCCAGCAGCTTAAGGACAGGGGCGAACACCGGGGAGCTGTTTTTT	CASSLRTGANTGELFF
TRBV19	NA	TRBJ2-1	NA	TGTGCCAGTAGTTTAGCCGGGGTTGAGCAGTTCTTC	CASSLAGVEQFF
TRBV19	NA	TRBJ1-2	NA	TGTGCCAGTAGCTGGTCGGGACCGGCTAACTATGGCTACACCTTC	CASSWSGPANYGYTF
TRBV23-1	NA	TRBJ2-7	NA	TGCGCCAGCAGTCAATCTTGGACGAGCTCCTACGAGCAGTACTTC	CASSQSWTSSYEQYF
TRBV18	TRBD1	TRBJ1-2	once	TGTGCCAGCTCACCAAACTCAGGGGGGGCCCGTTCTGGCTATGGCTACACCTTC	CASSPNSGGARSGYGYTF
TRBV5-1	NA	TRBJ1-1	NA	TGCGCCAGCAAGGCAGAATGGAACACTGAAGCTTTCTTT	CASKAEWNTEAFF
TRBV2	NA	TRBJ2-2	NA	TGTGCCAGCACGGGACCTCATAACACCGGGGAGCTGTTTTTT	CASTGPHNTGELFF
TRBV18	NA	TRBJ1-5	few	TGTGCCAGCTCGCCGGACACTCAGCCCCAGCATTTT	CASSPDTQPQHF
TRBV15	NA	TRBJ1-1	NA	TGTGCCACCAGCAGAGATCGGAGGGGTGAAGCTTTCTTT	CATSRDRRGEAFF
TRBV29-1	TRBD1	TRBJ1-2	NA	TGCAGCGTTGAAGATCCCTGGGACAGGGGGAATGGCTACACCTTC	CSVEDPWDRGNGYTF
TRBV6-5	NA	TRBJ2-7	NA	TGTGCCAGTGCGCAGGGCCAGTTCAACGAGCAGTACTTC	CASAQGQFNEQYF
TRBV5-1	TRBD1	TRBJ1-2	NA	TGCGCCAGCAGCAACAGGGGGCGGATTGGCTACACCTTC	CASSNRGRIGYTF
TRBV6-6	NA	TRBJ1-2	once	TGTGCCAGCAGTTACAAGGGGGAAGGGAACTATGGCTACACCTTC	CASSYKGEGNYGYTF
TRBV7-8	TRBD1	TRBJ1-5	few	TGTGCCAGCAGCCCGACAGGGGGGTCCCCTCAGCCCCAGCATTTT	CASSPTGGSPQPQHF
TRBV6-1	TRBD1	TRBJ2-3	NA	TGTGCCAGCAGTGGGGCAGGGGGCGCGGGCACAGATACGCAGTATTTT	CASSGAGGAGTDTQYF
TRBV7-9	NA	TRBJ1-1	NA	TGTGCCAGCAGCTTCGCGGAGAACACTGAAGCTTTCTTT	CASSFAENTEAFF
TRBV30	NA	TRBJ2-7	NA	TGTGCCTACCTGGGCCTGACTTCCTACGAGCAGTACTTC	CAYLGLTSYEQYF
TRBV2	NA	TRBJ1-1	NA	TGTGCCAGCAGTGAAGCTAGGACACAAAACACTGAAGCTTTCTTT	CASSEARTQNTEAFF
TRBV6-5	NA	TRBJ2-3	NA	TGTGCCAGCAGTTACCGATACAACGAAGATACGCAGTATTTT	CASSYRYNEDTQYF
TRBV4-1	NA	TRBJ2-2	NA	TGCGCCAGCAGCCCTATCGGGGGTCCGGGCGGGGAGCTGTTTTTT	CASSPIGGPGGELFF
TRBV5-1	TRBD1	TRBJ1-2	NA	TGCGCCAGCAGCTTGGAACCGGGACAGGGGGCGGGTGGCTACACCTTC	CASSLEPGQGAGGYTF
TRBV5-1	NA	TRBJ2-7	NA	TGCGCCAGCAGATTGACGACAGAAAGCTCCTACGAGCAGTACTTC	CASRLTTESSYEQYF
TRBV19	NA	TRBJ1-5	NA	TGTGCCAGTAGCCCTTATGATCAGCCCCAGCATTTT	CASSPYDQPQHF
TRBV10-3	TRBD1	TRBJ2-1	few	TGTGCCATCAGCCCGGGACAGAACAATGAGCAGTTCTTC	CAISPGQNNEQFF
TRBV18	NA	TRBJ1-1	few	TGTGCCAGCTCACCAGGCGGGAACACTGAAGCTTTCTTT	CASSPGGNTEAFF
TRBV30	TRBD1	TRBJ1-6	NA	TGTGCCTGGACCCCACAGGGGGCAGTAAGTGGGGCCCTCCACTTT	CAWTPQGAVSGALHF
TRBV15	NA	TRBJ1-6	NA	TGTGCCACCAGCAGAGATGTAACCTATCAGGGGTATAATTCACCCCTCCACTTT	CATSRDVTYQGYNSPLHF
TRBV29-1	NA	TRBJ2-7	NA	TGCAGCGTTGAAGCCGGGATCGGGCAGTACTTC	CSVEAGIGQYF
TRBV6-1	NA	TRBJ1-6	NA	TGTGCCAGCATGGCAGGGCCCTATAATTCACCCCTCCACTTT	CASMAGPYNSPLHF
TRBV5-6	TRBD1	TRBJ1-1	NA	TGTGCCAGCAGCAGGAGACAGGGGTGGATCACTGAAGCTTTCTTT	CASSRRQGWITEAFF
TRBV6-1	NA	TRBJ2-7	NA	TGTGCCAGCAGTTATGCTCAAAGCTACGAGCAGTACTTC	CASSYAQSYEQYF
TRBV4-1	NA	TRBJ1-5	NA	TGCGCCAGCAGCCAAAGGCCCGGGGTTCAGCCCCAGCATTTT	CASSQRPGVQPQHF
TRBV18	NA	TRBJ1-2	NA	TGTGCCAGCTCACTGGACAGAACTGTAGCTAACTATGGCTACACCTTC	CASSLDRTVANYGYTF
TRBV6-5	NA	TRBJ2-1	NA	TGTGCCAGCAGACAGGGAGCCGACAATGAGCAGTTCTTC	CASRQGADNEQFF
TRBV4-1	TRBD2	TRBJ2-5	NA	TGCGCCAGCAGCCAAGTATTAGCGGGGGAAGAGACCCAGTACTTC	CASSQVLAGEETQYF
TRBV25-1	NA	TRBJ1-6	few	TGTGCCAGCAGTGGTTTTGGGACCGTTGATAATTCACCCCTCCACTTT	CASSGFGTVDNSPLHF
TRBV7-2	NA	TRBJ1-1	NA	TGTGCCAGCAGCCCCCGACAGAGTATAAACACTGAAGCTTTCTTT	CASSPRQSINTEAFF
TRBV4-1	NA	TRBJ2-4	NA	TGCGCCAGCAGCCAAGATCCGGGCCTAAACATTCAGTACTTC	CASSQDPGLNIQYF
TRBV5-1	TRBD1	TRBJ2-7	NA	TGCGCCAGCAAACCGGGACAGGGGGCGCGTGGCGAGCAGTACTTC	CASKPGQGARGEQYF
TRBV6-6	NA	TRBJ1-2	once	TGTGCCAGCAGTTACGGGGCAGACTATGGCTACACCTTC	CASSYGADYGYTF
TRBV28	NA	TRBJ2-5	NA	TGTGCCAGCACCCAAATAATCGCAGAGACCCAGTACTTC	CASTQIIAETQYF
TRBV20-1	NA	TRBJ1-4	NA	TGCAGTGCTAGGGGACTCGAAAAACTGTTTTTT	CSARGLEKLFF
TRBV4-1	NA	TRBJ1-1	NA	TGCGCCAGCAGCCTCACTGACACAGTGAACACTGAAGCTTTCTTT	CASSLTDTVNTEAFF
TRBV5-1	NA	TRBJ2-6	once	TGCGCCAGCAGCTTGAAAGACTCTGGGGCCAACGTCCTGACTTTC	CASSLKDSGANVLTF
TRBV9	TRBD2	TRBJ2-1	NA	TGTGCCAGCAGCGGCCTGGCGGGGGGATACAATGAGCAGTTCTTC	CASSGLAGGYNEQFF
TRBV19	TRBD1	TRBJ1-1	NA	TGTGCCAGTAGCTACCGGGACAGGGGCACTGAAGCTTTCTTT	CASSYRDRGTEAFF
TRBV11-2	NA	TRBJ1-1	NA	TGTGCCAGCAGCCGCTCCCTTGAGGGGGTGAACACTGAAGCTTTCTTT	CASSRSLEGVNTEAFF
TRBV18	NA	TRBJ1-1	NA	TGTGCCAGCTCACCATCAGGGCGCACTGAAGCTTTCTTT	CASSPSGRTEAFF
TRBV5-1	NA	TRBJ2-7	NA	TGCGCCAGCAGCTTGCTGGCAGACTACGAGCAGTACTTC	CASSLLADYEQYF
TRBV6-1	TRBD1	TRBJ1-1	NA	TGTGCCAGCAGTGACCGGACAGGGGGCGTCACTGAAGCTTTCTTT	CASSDRTGGVTEAFF
TRBV20-1	NA	TRBJ2-5	NA	TGCAGTGCCAGGGTCCAAGAGACCCAGTACTTC	CSARVQETQYF
TRBV6-6	NA	TRBJ2-7	NA	TGTGCCAGCAGTTACCTTCAGGGAGACGCCCACGAGCAGTACTTC	CASSYLQGDAHEQYF
TRBV9	TRBD1	TRBJ1-1	NA	TGTGCCAGCAGCGCCGGTGCCGGGACAGTAACGAACACTGAAGCTTTCTTT	CASSAGAGTVTNTEAFF
TRBV27	NA	TRBJ1-2	NA	TGTGCCAGCAGTTTTAGCAACGGGGTACGGGAGGGCTACACCTTC	CASSFSNGVREGYTF